The following is a T cell receptor beta chain sequence with its context. This entry belongs to a study of T cell responses to AZD1222 COVID-19 vaccine. The data were produced by immunoSEQ multiplex PCR, yet TCRdb's version contains in-frame clones alone and is incomplete. Altogether roughly 66,000 clones are present, around four fifths being singletons, with the ten largest covering around 5%. CDR1 is LNHNV and CDR2 is YYDKDF in the germline V gene (reference sequence). The V end lost 0 bases, the J end lost 5 bases, and 10 bases lay between the germline ends. The CDR3 runs to 15 residues. Sequenced here: peripheral blood, sampled on day 0 of AZD1222 vaccination. This TCR was recovered from an adult in good health. The chain is built from TRBV15 and TRBJ1-4; tentatively, D is TRBD1 (6 bases). CDR3 nucleotides: TGTGCCACCAGCAGAGACAGGGGACGCAATGAAAAACTGTTTTTT. It translates to CATSRDRGRNEKLFF.